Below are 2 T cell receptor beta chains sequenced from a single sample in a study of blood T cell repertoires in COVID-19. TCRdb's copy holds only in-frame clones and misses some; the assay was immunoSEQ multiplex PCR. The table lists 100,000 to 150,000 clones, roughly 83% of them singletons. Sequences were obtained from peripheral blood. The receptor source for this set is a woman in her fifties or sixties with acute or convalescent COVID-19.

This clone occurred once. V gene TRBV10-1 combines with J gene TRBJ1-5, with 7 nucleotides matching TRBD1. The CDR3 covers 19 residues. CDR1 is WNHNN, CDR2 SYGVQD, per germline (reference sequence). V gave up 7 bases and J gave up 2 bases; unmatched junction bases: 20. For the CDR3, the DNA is TGCGCCAGCACCGCCTACCGGGACAGAAGGATTCTTGGCAATCAGCCCCAGCATTTT. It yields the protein CASTAYRDRRILGNQPQHF.

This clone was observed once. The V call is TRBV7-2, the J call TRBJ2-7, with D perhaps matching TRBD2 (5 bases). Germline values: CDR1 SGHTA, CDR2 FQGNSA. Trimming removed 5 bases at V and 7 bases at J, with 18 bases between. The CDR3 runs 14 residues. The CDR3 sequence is CASSPAGFSGEQYF. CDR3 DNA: TGTGCCAGCAGCCCAGCAGGATTTTCGGGGGAGCAGTACTTC.